The 5 T cell receptor beta chains in this list originate from one sample, sequenced in a study of metastatic and nonmetastatic thyroid tumors. All patients were untreated before thyroid surgery. With MiXCR, TCRdb called clones anew from the PCR reads. The table has under 75,000 clones, less than 20% seen once. The sequencing sample was made of blood. These receptors all stem from a female donor with papillary thyroid cancer or a benign thyroid nodule (not recorded which). Some clones in this sample may be carry-over from other donors' samples.

The chain is built from TRBV18 and TRBJ1-1, with D unclear. V lost 6 bases and J lost 1, with 12 bases in between. The CDR3 consists of 14 residues. Germline CDR1 KGHSH, CDR2 LQKENI. The CDR3 nucleotides read TGTGCCAGCTCGCTGGCGACGGGGAACACTGAAGCTTTCTTT. Translating it yields CASSLATGNTEAFF.

This chain joins TRBV30 and TRBJ2-7; 7 bases are a match to TRBD1. Germline V gene lookup returns CDR1 GTSNPN and CDR2 SVGIG (reference sequence). This CDR3 comprises 14 residues. V trimming: 4 bases; J trimming: 3 bases; junction bases outside the gene matches: 9. The CDR3: CAWNPRTGYYEQYF. In DNA form, the CDR3 reads TGTGCCTGGAATCCAAGGACAGGTTACTACGAGCAGTACTTC.

This clone was seen ten or more times. This chain connects TRBV4-2 to TRBJ2-3; D might be TRBD1 (5 bases). CDR1 is LGHNA and CDR2 is YNFKEQ in the germline V gene. V dropped 4 bases and J dropped 2 bases, with 10 bases sitting between them. The CDR3 totals 14 residues. This CDR3 reads CASSPQGDTDTQYF. CDR3 nucleotides: TGTGCCAGCAGCCCCCAGGGCGACACAGATACGCAGTATTTT.

The table lists this clone with a few counts. The chain employs TRBV6-1 and TRBJ1-2; possibly TRBD1 for D (5 bases). The CDR3 contains 12 residues. V lost 6 bases to trimming and J lost 8 bases, with 13 bases between them. CDR1 is MNHNS and CDR2 is SASEGT in the germline V gene. The CDR3 protein is CASRGAREGYTF. The CDR3 DNA reads TGTGCCAGCAGAGGGGCTCGGGAGGGCTACACCTTC.

This clone was seen at least ten times. This sequence joins TRBV3-1 and TRBJ2-5; the D is unclear. The CDR3 runs to 13 residues. V was clipped by 0 bases and J by 0 bases, with 2 bases between them. Germline-derived CDR1 and CDR2 are LGHDT and YNNKEL (reference sequence). CDR3 protein: CASSQENQETQYF. The CDR3 nucleotides read TGTGCCAGCAGCCAAGAGAACCAAGAGACCCAGTACTTC.